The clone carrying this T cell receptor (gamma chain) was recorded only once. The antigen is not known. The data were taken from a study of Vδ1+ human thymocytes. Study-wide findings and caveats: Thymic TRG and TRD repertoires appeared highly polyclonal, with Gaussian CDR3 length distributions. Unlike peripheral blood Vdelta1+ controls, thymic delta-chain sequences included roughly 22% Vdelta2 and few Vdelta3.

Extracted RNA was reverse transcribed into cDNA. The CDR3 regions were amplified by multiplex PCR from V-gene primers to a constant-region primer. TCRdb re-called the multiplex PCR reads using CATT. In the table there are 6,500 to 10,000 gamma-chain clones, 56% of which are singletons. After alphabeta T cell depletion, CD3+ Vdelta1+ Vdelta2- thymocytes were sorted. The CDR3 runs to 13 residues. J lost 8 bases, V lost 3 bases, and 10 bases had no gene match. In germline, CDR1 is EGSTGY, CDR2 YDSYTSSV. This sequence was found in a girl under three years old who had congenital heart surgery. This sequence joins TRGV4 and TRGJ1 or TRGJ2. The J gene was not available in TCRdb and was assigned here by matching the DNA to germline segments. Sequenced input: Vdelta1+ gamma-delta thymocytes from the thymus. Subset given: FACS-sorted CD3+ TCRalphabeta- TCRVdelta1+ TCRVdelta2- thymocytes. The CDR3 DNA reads TGTGCCACCTGGGATCTGGAAGCGGATAAGAAACTCTTT. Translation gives CATWDLEADKKLF.